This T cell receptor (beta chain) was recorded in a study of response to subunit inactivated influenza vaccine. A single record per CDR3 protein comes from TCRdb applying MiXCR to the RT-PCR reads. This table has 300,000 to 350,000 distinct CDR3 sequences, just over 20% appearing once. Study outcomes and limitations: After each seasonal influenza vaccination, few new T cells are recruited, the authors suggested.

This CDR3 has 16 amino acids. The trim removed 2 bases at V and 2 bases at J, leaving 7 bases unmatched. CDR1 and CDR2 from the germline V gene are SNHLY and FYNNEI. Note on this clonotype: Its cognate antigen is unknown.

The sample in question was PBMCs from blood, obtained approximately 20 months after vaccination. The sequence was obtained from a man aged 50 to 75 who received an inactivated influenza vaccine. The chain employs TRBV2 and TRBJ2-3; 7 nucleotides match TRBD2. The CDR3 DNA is TGTGCCAGCAGTGAACTACTAGCGATCACCACAGATACGCAGTATTTT. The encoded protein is CASSELLAITTDTQYF.